The 9 T cell receptor beta chains reported below all come from one sample, sequenced in a study of cytomegalovirus exposure and HLA in healthy donors. The PCR had 60 Vbeta and 13 Jbeta primers. Clones were sequenced by immunoSEQ multiplex PCR, and TCRdb holds only the in-frame ones, with some missing. The data hold about 170,000 clones, with around 80% observed a single time. Sequenced input: PBMCs. These receptors all stem from a woman aged 45-60 years in good health and CMV-seropositive.

As for this clone: Germline is not matched at one junction end, which may reflect a read error. The chain links TRBV7-2 to TRBJ2-3; D possibly corresponds to TRBD2 (5 bases). This CDR3 is built from 12 residues. CDR1 is SGHTA, CDR2 FQGNSA, per germline. CDR3 nucleotides: TGTGCCACCAGCGGCGGGCCAGATACGCAGTATTTT. Translating gives CATSGGPDTQYF.

This chain joins TRBV5-4 and TRBJ2-3; 7 nucleotides line up with TRBD2. The CDR3 length is 15 residues. The trim removed 0 bases at V and 3 bases at J, leaving 4 bases unmatched. The germline V gene encodes CDR1 SGHNT and CDR2 YYREEE (reference sequence). CDR3: CASSLGSGYTDTQYF. The CDR3 nucleotides are TGTGCCAGCAGCTTGGGTAGCGGGTATACAGATACGCAGTATTTT.

The V and J genes are TRBV9 and TRBJ2-7; possible D gene TRBD1, 6 bases. The V gene's germline CDR1 is SGDLS and CDR2 YYNGEE. The ends were cut back, 1 base at V and 3 bases at J, with 14 bases in the middle. The CDR3 is 15 amino acids. The CDR3 DNA reads TGTGCCAGCAGCGTAAATTTGGGGACAATCTACGAGCAGTACTTC. Residues: CASSVNLGTIYEQYF.

The chain carries TRBV7-9 and TRBJ1-1, with D uncertain. Germline assignment: CDR1 SEHNR and CDR2 FQNEAQ (reference sequence). CDR3 length: 14 amino acids. The V and J ends lost 0 bases and 6 bases respectively, with 11 bases between them. The CDR3 loop reads CASSLAEVRAEAFF. The CDR3 region has the DNA TGTGCCAGCAGCTTAGCAGAGGTTCGCGCTGAAGCTTTCTTT.

The chain combines TRBV2 with TRBJ2-7, with a weak D call TRBD1 (6 bases). CDR1 and CDR2 (germline): SNHLY, FYNNEI. V was cut by 4 bases and J by 6 bases, with 10 bases left in between. This CDR3 is built from 12 residues. Here the CDR3 reads CASSGQGIEQYF. CDR3 in DNA: TGTGCCAGCAGTGGGCAGGGGATCGAGCAGTACTTC. Complete variable domain (other parts from reference TRBV2 and TRBJ2-7): EPEVTQTPSHQVTQMGQEVILRCVPISNHLYFYWYRQILGQKVEFLVSFYNNEISEKSEIFDDQFSVERPDGSNFTLKIRSTKLEDSAMYFCASSGQGIEQYFGPGTRLTVT.

V gene TRBV5-8 combines with J gene TRBJ2-7; possible D gene TRBD1, 8 bases. The V gene's germline CDR1 is SGHTS and CDR2 YDEGEE. CDR3 length: 18 amino acids. Trimming left V 10 bases short and J 5 bases short, with 34 bases between. CDR3 sequence reads: CAQAVLAGDQGAGDEQYF. CDR3 coding DNA: TGTGCCCAAGCGGTTTTAGCGGGCGACCAGGGGGCAGGTGACGAGCAGTACTTC.

This sequence joins TRBV7-9 and TRBJ2-1; 11 bases align to TRBD2. The V gene's germline CDR1 is SEHNR and CDR2 FQNEAQ (reference sequence). The CDR3 is 17 amino acids. Trimming removed 5 bases from V and 0 bases from J; junction bases left unmatched: 6. The DNA for the CDR3 is TGTGCCAGCAGCCGAGGACTAGCGGGCCTCTCCTACAATGAGCAGTTCTTC. As protein: CASSRGLAGLSYNEQFF.

This rearrangement joins TRBV21-1 to TRBJ2-7; the D call TRBD2 from the table was never checked on the DNA. TRBV21-1 is a pseudogene. This CDR3 comprises 16 residues. Here the CDR3 reads CATSGGGRSGKKEQYF. The CDR3 DNA is TGTGCCACCTCCGGCGGGGGTCGGAGTGGAAAGAAGGAGCAGTACTTC.

V and J are TRBV6-1 and TRBJ1-5; a weak D match, TRBD1 (6 bases). Germline CDR1 and CDR2: MNHNS and SASEGT. V lost 6 bases and J 7 bases, leaving 13 bases between the germline ends. The CDR3 covers 13 residues. The CDR3 region has the DNA TGTGCCAGCAGATACAGGGTCGGGCAGCCCCAGCATTTT. This encodes CASRYRVGQPQHF.